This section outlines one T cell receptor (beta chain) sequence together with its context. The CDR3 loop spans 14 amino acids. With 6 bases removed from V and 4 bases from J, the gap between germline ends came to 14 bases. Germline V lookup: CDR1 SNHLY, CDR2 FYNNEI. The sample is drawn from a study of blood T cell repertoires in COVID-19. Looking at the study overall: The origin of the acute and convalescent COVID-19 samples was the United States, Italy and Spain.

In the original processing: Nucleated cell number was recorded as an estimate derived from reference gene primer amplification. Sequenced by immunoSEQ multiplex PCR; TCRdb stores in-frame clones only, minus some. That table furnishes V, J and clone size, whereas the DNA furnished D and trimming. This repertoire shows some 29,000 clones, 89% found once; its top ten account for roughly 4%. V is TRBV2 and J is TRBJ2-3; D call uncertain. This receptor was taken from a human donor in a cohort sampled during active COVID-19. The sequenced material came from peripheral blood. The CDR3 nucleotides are TGTGCCAGCAGAAGTCCCTTCCCGGCAGATACGCAGTATTTT. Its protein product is CASRSPFPADTQYF.